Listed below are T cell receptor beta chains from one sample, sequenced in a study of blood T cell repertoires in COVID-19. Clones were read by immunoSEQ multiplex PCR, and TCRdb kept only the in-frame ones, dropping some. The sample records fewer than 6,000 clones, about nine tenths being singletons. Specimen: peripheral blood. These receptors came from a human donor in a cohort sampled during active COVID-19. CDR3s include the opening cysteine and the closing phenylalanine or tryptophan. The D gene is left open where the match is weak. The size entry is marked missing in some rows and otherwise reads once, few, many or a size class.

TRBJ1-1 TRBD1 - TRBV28 CASSSQGMNTEAFF TGTGCCAGCAGTTCACAGGGGATGAACACTGAAGCTTTCTTT
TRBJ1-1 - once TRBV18 CASSPSPNTEAFF TGTGCCAGCTCACCCTCCCCGAACACTGAAGCTTTCTTT
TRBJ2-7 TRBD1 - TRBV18 CASSSEAGTGDYEQYF TGTGCCAGCTCATCCGAAGCCGGGACAGGGGACTACGAGCAGTACTTC
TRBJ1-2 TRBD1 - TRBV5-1 CASSYNPSGGVGYGYTF TGCGCCAGCAGCTATAATCCTTCAGGGGGCGTGGGCTATGGCTACACCTTC
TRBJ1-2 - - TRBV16 CASSLAGDGGYTF TGTGCCAGCAGCCTCGCGGGAGACGGTGGCTACACCTTC
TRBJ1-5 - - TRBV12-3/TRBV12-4 CASSLSRNQPQHF TGTGCCAGCAGTTTAAGCCGCAATCAGCCCCAGCATTTT
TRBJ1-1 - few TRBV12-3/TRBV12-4 CASMFTVNTEAFF TGTGCCAGCATGTTTACGGTGAACACTGAAGCTTTCTTT
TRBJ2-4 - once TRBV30 CAWSPFVAKNIQYF TGTGCCTGGAGCCCCTTCGTAGCCAAAAACATTCAGTACTTC
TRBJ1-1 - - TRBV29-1 CSVELGGNTEAFF TGCAGCGTTGAACTCGGGGGGAACACTGAAGCTTTCTTT
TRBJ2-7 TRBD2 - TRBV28 CASKASGRAYEQYF TGTGCCAGTAAGGCTAGCGGGAGGGCGTACGAGCAGTACTTC
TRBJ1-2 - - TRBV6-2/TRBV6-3 CASSTYRAANYGYTF TGTGCCAGCAGTACCTACAGGGCAGCTAACTATGGCTACACCTTC
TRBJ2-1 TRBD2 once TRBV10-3 CAISESKGLAGDNEQFF TGTGCCATCAGTGAGTCCAAGGGACTAGCGGGAGACAATGAGCAGTTCTTC
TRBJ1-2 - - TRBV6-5 CASSPITGSYGYTF TGTGCCAGCAGTCCAATTACAGGGTCCTATGGCTACACCTTC
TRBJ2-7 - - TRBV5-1 CASSLNYGREQYF TGCGCCAGCAGCTTGAATTATGGGCGCGAGCAGTACTTC
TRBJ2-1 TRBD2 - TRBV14 CASSQGILAGEHNEQFF TGTGCCAGCAGCCAAGGGATACTAGCGGGAGAACATAATGAGCAGTTCTTC
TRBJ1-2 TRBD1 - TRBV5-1 CASSLGGPGTGLSYGYTF TGCGCCAGCAGCTTGGGGGGTCCCGGGACAGGGTTGAGCTATGGCTACACCTTC
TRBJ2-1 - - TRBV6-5 CASSQDSYNEQFF TGTGCCAGCAGCCAAGACAGCTACAATGAGCAGTTCTTC
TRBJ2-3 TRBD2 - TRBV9 CASSEDPRGGSTDTQYF TGTGCCAGCAGCGAAGACCCGCGGGGGGGAAGCACAGATACGCAGTATTTT
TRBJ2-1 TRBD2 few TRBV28 CASSFEGGHRSEEQFF TGTGCCAGCAGTTTTGAGGGAGGGCACAGGTCCGAGGAGCAGTTCTTC
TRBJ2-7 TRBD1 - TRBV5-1 CASSPGTGGEQYF TGCGCCAGCAGCCCGGGGACAGGAGGGGAGCAGTACTTC
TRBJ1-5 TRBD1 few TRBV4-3 CASSPSATGGQPQHF TGCGCCAGCAGCCCCTCCGCGACAGGGGGCCAGCCCCAGCATTTT
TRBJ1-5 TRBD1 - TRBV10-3 CAIRQGANQPQHF TGTGCCATCAGACAGGGGGCTAATCAGCCCCAGCATTTT
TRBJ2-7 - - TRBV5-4 CASSPRRDPSYEQYF TGTGCCAGCAGCCCGCGCAGGGATCCCTCCTACGAGCAGTACTTC
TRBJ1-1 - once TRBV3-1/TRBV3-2 CASTLGLFGNTEAFF TGTGCCAGCACCCTGGGACTTTTTGGGAACACTGAAGCTTTCTTT
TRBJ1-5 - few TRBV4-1 CASSQTGLGNQPQHF TGCGCCAGCAGCCAGACGGGACTGGGAAATCAGCCCCAGCATTTT
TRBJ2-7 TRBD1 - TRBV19 CASSIGDSGSYEQYF TGTGCCAGTAGTATTGGGGACAGTGGATCCTACGAGCAGTACTTC
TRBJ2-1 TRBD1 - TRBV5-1 CASSWTGTDRLLGQFF TGCGCCAGCAGCTGGACCGGGACAGACCGGTTGCTGGGGCAGTTCTTC
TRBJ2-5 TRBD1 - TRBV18 CASSPPVGGLQETQYF TGTGCCAGCTCACCACCGGTAGGGGGCCTACAAGAGACCCAGTACTTC
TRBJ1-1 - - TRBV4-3 CASSQGNRLNTEAFF TGCGCCAGCAGCCAAGGAAACAGGTTGAACACTGAAGCTTTCTTT
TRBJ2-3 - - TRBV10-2 CASSDFPADTQYF TGCGCCAGCAGTGACTTCCCAGCGGATACGCAGTATTTT
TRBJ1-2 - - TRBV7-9 CASSLAQGRRGYTF TGTGCCAGCAGCTTAGCGCAGGGGCGCCGCGGCTACACCTTC
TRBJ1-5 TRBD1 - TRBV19 CASSQGTVNQPQHF TGTGCCAGTAGCCAGGGGACAGTGAATCAGCCCCAGCATTTT
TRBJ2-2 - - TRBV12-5 CASGLETLGVGELFF TGTGCTAGTGGTTTGGAAACCCTAGGGGTCGGGGAGCTGTTTTTT
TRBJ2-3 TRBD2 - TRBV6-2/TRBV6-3 CASSPLAGGRVTQYF TGTGCCAGCAGCCCCCTAGCGGGAGGGCGTGTTACGCAGTATTTT